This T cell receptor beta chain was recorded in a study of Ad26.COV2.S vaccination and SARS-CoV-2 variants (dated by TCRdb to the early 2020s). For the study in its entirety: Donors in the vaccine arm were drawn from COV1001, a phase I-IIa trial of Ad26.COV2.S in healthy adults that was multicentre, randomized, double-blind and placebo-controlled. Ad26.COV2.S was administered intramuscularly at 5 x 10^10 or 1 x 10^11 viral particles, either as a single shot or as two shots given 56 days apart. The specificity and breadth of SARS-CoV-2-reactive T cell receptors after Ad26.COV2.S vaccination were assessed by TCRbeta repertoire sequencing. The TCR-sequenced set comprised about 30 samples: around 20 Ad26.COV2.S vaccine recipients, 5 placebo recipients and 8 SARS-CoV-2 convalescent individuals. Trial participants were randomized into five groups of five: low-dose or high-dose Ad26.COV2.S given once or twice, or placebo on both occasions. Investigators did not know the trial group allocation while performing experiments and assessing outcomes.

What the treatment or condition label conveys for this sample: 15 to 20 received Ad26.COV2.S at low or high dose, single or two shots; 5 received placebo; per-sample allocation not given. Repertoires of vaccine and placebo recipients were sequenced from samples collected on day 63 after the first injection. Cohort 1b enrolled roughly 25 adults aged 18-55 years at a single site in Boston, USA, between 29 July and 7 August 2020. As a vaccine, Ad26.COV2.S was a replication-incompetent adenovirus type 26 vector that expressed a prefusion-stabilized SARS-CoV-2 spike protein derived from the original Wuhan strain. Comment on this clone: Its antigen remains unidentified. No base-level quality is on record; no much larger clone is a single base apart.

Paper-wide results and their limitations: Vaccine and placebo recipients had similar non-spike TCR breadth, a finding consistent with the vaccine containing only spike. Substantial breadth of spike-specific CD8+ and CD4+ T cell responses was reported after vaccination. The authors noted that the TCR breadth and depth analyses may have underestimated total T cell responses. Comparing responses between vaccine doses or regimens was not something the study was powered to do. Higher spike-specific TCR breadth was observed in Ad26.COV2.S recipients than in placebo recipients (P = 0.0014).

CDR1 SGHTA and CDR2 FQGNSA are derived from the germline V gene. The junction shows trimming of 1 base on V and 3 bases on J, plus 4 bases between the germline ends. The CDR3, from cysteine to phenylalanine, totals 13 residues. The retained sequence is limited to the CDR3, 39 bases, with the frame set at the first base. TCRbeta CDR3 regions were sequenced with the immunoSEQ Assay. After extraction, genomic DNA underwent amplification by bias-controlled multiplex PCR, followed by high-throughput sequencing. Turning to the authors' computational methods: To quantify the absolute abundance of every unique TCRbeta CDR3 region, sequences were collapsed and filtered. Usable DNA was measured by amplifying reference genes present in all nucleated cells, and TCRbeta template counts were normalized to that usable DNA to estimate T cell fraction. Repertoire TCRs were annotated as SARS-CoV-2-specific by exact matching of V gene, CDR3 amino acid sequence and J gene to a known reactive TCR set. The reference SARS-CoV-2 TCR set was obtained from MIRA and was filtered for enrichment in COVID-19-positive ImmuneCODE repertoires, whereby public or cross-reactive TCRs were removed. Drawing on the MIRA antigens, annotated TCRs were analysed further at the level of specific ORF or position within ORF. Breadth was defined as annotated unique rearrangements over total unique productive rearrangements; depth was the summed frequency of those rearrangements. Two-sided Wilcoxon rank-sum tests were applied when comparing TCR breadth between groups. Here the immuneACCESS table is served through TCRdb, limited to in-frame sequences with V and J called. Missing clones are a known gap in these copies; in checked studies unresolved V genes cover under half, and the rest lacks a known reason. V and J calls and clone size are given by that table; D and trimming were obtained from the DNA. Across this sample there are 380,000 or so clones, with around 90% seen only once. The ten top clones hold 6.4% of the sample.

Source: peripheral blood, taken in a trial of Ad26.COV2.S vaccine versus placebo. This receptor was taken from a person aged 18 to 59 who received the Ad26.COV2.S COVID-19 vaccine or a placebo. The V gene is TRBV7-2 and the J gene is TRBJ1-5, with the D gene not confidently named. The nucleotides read TGTGCCAGCAGCTTAGGTACCAATCAGCCCCAGCATTTT. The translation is CASSLGTNQPQHF.